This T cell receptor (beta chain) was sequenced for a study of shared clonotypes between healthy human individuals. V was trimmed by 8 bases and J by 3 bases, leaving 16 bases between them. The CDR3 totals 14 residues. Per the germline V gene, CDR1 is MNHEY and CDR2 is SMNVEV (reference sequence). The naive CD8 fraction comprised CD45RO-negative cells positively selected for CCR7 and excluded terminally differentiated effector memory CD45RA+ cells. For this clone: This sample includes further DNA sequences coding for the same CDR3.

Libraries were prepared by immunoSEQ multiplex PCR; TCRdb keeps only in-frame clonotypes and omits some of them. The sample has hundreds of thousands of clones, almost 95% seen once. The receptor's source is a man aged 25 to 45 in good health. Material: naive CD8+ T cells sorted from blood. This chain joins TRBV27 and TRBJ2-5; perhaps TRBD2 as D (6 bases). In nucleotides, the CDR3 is TGTGCCAGCTCCCTCTTGGGGGGAGAAGAGACCCAGTACTTC. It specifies CASSLLGGEETQYF.